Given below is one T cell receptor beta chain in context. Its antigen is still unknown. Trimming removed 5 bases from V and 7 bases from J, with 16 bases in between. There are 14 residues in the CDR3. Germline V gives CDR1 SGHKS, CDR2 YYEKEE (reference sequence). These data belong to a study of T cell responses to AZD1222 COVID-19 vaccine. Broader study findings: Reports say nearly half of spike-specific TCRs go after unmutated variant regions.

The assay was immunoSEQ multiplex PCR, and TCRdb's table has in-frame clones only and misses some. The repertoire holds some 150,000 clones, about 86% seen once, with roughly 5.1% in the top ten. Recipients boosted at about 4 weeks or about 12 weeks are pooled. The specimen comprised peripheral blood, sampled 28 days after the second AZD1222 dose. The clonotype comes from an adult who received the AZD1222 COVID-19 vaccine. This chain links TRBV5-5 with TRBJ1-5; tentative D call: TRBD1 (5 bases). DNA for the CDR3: TGTGCCAGCAGAACCGCCCTAGGGGTCCAGCCCCAGCATTTT. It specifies CASRTALGVQPQHF. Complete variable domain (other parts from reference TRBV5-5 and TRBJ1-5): DAGVTQSPTHLIKTRGQQVTLRCSPISGHKSVSWYQQVLGQGPQFIFQYYEKEERGRGNFPDRFSARQFPNYSSELNVNALLLGDSALYLCASRTALGVQPQHFGDGTRLSIL.